One sample yielded the 8 T cell receptor beta chains listed below, sequenced in a study of T cell responses to AZD1222 COVID-19 vaccine. TCRdb keeps only in-frame clones here, not all; method: immunoSEQ multiplex PCR. The sample records around 150,000 clones, 75% to 95% being singletons. Sequenced material: peripheral blood, taken 28 days after the second dose of the MenACWY control vaccine. These receptor sequences come from an adult who received the MenACWY meningococcal vaccine as a control.

This clone was observed a single time. The chain combines TRBV5-1 with TRBJ2-7; D is ambiguous. V dropped 3 bases and J dropped 7 bases, with 8 bases sitting between them. The CDR3 has 11 residues. Germline V gives CDR1 SGHRS, CDR2 YFSETQ. The CDR3 is CASSSQTEQYF. The CDR3 DNA is TGCGCCAGCAGCTCCCAAACGGAGCAGTACTTC.

The J gene is TRBJ1-5, the V gene TRBV28, with TRBD1 matching over 7 bases. From germline, CDR1 is MDHEN and CDR2 SYDVKM. V lost 6 bases and J lost 1; bases outside the gene matches: 3. This CDR3 has 14 amino acids. The CDR3 nucleotides are TGTGCCAGCAGGAGACAGGGAAGCAATCAGCCCCAGCATTTT. It translates to CASRRQGSNQPQHF.

The CDR3 DNA follows: TGTGCCAGTAGTAAACGGGACAGGGGAGAAATCTATGGCTACACCTTC. Translating gives CASSKRDRGEIYGYTF. The chain employs TRBV19 and TRBJ1-2, with 10 bases lining up with TRBD1. CDR1 is LNHDA and CDR2 is SQIVND in the germline V gene (reference sequence). This CDR3 comprises 16 residues. Trimming cost V 4 bases and J 4 bases; bases outside gene matches: 9. Filled out from reference TRBV19 and TRBJ1-2, the complete variable domain reads DGGITQSPKYLFRKEGQNVTLSCEQNLNHDAMYWYRQDPGQGLRLIYYSQIVNDFQKGDIAEGYSVSREKKESFPLTVTSAQKNPTAFYLCASSKRDRGEIYGYTFGSGTRLTVV.

This rearrangement joins TRBV9 to TRBJ1-6; possibly TRBD1 for D (5 bases). The CDR3 has 15 residues. The ends were cut back, 3 bases at V and 5 bases at J, with 12 bases in the middle. Per germline, CDR1 SGDLS and CDR2 YYNGEE. The CDR3 sequence: CASSARGPNNSPLHF. In nucleotides, the CDR3 is TGTGCCAGCAGCGCCCGGGGACCGAATAATTCACCCCTCCACTTT.

This clone was seen only a few times. The rearrangement links TRBV28 to TRBJ1-6, with a possible D match to TRBD1 (6 bases). Trimming pared 3 bases from V and 7 bases from J, leaving 13 bases between. CDR1 MDHEN and CDR2 SYDVKM come from the germline V gene. This CDR3 comprises 15 residues. In DNA form, the CDR3 reads TGTGCCAGCAGTTTTGGGGGCGCGGGGAATTCACCCCTCCACTTT. Translated, it gives CASSFGGAGNSPLHF.

This sequence joins TRBV4-3 and TRBJ1-2, with a possible D match to TRBD1 (5 bases). V dropped 0 bases and J dropped 8 bases, with 13 bases sitting between them. Germline assignment: CDR1 LGHNA and CDR2 YSLEER. CDR3 length: 14 amino acids. The CDR3, as DNA: TGCGCCAGCAGCCAAGACAGGGCCTTGGGAGGCTACACCTTC. This sequence encodes CASSQDRALGGYTF.

This sequence joins TRBV5-1 and TRBJ2-3, with 9 bases that match TRBD2. The CDR3 runs to 16 residues. In germline, CDR1 is SGHRS, CDR2 YFSETQ. V gave up 4 bases and J gave up 0 bases; unmatched junction bases: 6. CDR3 nucleotides: TGCGCCAGCAGCCTGGGACTAGCTGTCAGCACAGATACGCAGTATTTT. This encodes CASSLGLAVSTDTQYF. Drawing the rest from reference TRBV5-1 and TRBJ2-3, the complete variable domain is KAGVTQTPRYLIKTRGQQVTLSCSPISGHRSVSWYQQTPGQGLQFLFEYFSETQRNKGNFPGRFSGRQFSNSRSEMNVSTLELGDSALYLCASSLGLAVSTDTQYFGPGTRLTVL.

The chain uses TRBV7-2 and TRBJ2-7, with D unclear. Between the trimmed V and J ends, which lost 1 base and 2 bases, there was a span of 9 bases. From germline, CDR1 is SGHTA and CDR2 FQGNSA. The CDR3 totals 14 residues. The CDR3 reads CASSLVRVPYEQYF. For the CDR3, the DNA is TGTGCCAGCAGCTTAGTCCGGGTTCCCTACGAGCAGTACTTC.